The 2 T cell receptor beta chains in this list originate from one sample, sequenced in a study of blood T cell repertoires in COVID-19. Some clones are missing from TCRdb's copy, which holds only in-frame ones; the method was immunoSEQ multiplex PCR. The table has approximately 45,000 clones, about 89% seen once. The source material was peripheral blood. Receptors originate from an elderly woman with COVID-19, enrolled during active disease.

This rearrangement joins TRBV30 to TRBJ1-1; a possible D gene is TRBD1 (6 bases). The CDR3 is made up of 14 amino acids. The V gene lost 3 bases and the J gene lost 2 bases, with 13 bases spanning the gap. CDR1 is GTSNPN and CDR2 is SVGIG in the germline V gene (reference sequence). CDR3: CAWRAWTDNTEAFF. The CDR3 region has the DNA TGTGCCTGGAGGGCTTGGACAGATAACACTGAAGCTTTCTTT.

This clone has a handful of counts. Written as DNA, the CDR3 is TGTGCCAGTAGTATAGATGTCTTCGCGGAGCAGTACTTC. It translates to CASSIDVFAEQYF. The J gene is TRBJ2-7, the V gene TRBV19; D is uncertain. CDR1 is LNHDA, CDR2 SQIVND, per germline (reference sequence). This CDR3 comprises 13 residues. V dropped 0 bases and J dropped 7 bases, with 10 bases sitting between them.